This entry features one T cell receptor (beta chain) sequence. Antigen unknown. Constant-segment primers and 5'RACE yielded cDNA libraries for TCR alpha and TCR beta, each carrying sample barcodes and UMIs. TCRdb called the 5' RACE reads again in MiXCR, with one record for every CDR3 protein. The table includes 450,000 or so distinct CDR3 sequences, roughly 20% detected once. The data were taken from a study of T-cell memory formation after mild COVID-19. Overall study context: For the most part, TCR clusters were specific to one donor.

The ends lost 4 bases at V and 2 bases at J; junction bases unmatched: 2. The CDR3 sequence is 14 residues long. Study-wide results and caveats: Pre-infection memory held some responding clones, suggesting pre-existing cross-reactive T cells responded. CM and EM subsets held most contracting CD4+ clones; EMRA held CD8+ ones.

The sequence derives from an adult woman who had mild COVID-19 (a few samples of this study predate the infection). Cell type and time point are not known. V and J are TRBV12-3 or TRBV12-4 and TRBJ2-3; 8 bases agree with TRBD2. Material for sequencing was PBMCs or a T cell subset sorted from them (not recorded which). The CDR3 reads CASSWTSFTDTQYF. In nucleotides, the CDR3 is TGTGCCAGCAGTTGGACTAGCTTCACAGATACGCAGTATTTT.